The 11 T cell receptor beta chains reported below all come from one sample, sequenced in a study of shared clonotypes between healthy human individuals. Positive CCR7 selection of CD45RO-negative cells yielded the naive CD8 cells, and terminally differentiated effector memory CD45RA+ cells were excluded. This table comes from immunoSEQ multiplex PCR, and its TCRdb copy is limited to in-frame clones, with some not included. The sample lists some 2,100,000 clones, approximately 94% occurring once. The sample taken for sequencing was naive CD8+ T cells from PBMCs. The receptors were sampled from a man between 18 and 35 years old in good health. Some clones in this sample may be carry-over from other donors' samples.

V usage is TRBV19 and J usage is TRBJ2-3; D not resolved. Germline V gene lookup returns CDR1 LNHDA and CDR2 SQIVND (reference sequence). Trimming shortened V by 1 base and J by 2 bases, and 10 bases separated the two germline ends. The CDR3 totals 15 residues. The CDR3 loop is CASSIGARSTDTQYF. The DNA for the CDR3 is TGTGCCAGTAGTATAGGAGCACGGTCCACAGATACGCAGTATTTT. Drawing the rest from reference TRBV19 and TRBJ2-3, the complete variable domain is DGGITQSPKYLFRKEGQNVTLSCEQNLNHDAMYWYRQDPGQGLRLIYYSQIVNDFQKGDIAEGYSVSREKKESFPLTVTSAQKNPTAFYLCASSIGARSTDTQYFGPGTRLTVL.

This clone appeared a single time. The chain combines TRBV5-6 with TRBJ2-3; 10 bases map to TRBD2. V shed 1 base and J 3 bases; nucleotides not matched to a gene: 8. This CDR3 has 17 amino acids. Germline loops: CDR1 SGHDT, CDR2 YYEEEE. CDR3 nucleotides: TGTGCCAGCAGCTTGATGACCAGCGGGAGGGAGACAGATACGCAGTATTTT. Its protein product is CASSLMTSGRETDTQYF. The full variable domain, in which reference TRBV5-6 and TRBJ2-3 provide the parts outside the CDR3, is DAGVTQSPTHLIKTRGQQVTLRCSPKSGHDTVSWYQQALGQGPQFIFQYYEEEERQRGNFPDRFSGHQFPNYSSELNVNALLLGDSALYLCASSLMTSGRETDTQYFGPGTRLTVL.

This clone occurred a few times. V is TRBV23-1 and J is TRBJ1-1; 10 nucleotides agree with TRBD1. TRBV23-1 is classed as an ORF, of uncertain function. CDR3 length: 13 amino acids. The CDR3, as DNA: TGCGCTTGGGACAGGGGCACGAACACTGAAGCTTTCTTT. Amino acid sequence: CAWDRGTNTEAFF.

The chain has TRBV7-9 and TRBJ1-1, with D perhaps matching TRBD1 (5 bases). CDR1 is SEHNR and CDR2 is FQNEAQ in the germline V gene (reference sequence). Trimming cost V 1 base and J 0 bases, with 12 bases left between them. The CDR3 is made up of 16 amino acids. CDR3 region: CASSLDGARVNTEAFF. The CDR3 bases are TGTGCCAGCAGCTTAGACGGGGCTAGGGTGAACACTGAAGCTTTCTTT.

The chain uses TRBV19 and TRBJ2-3; TRBD1 matches at 7 bases. The V gene end was trimmed by 5 bases and the J gene end by 2 bases; junction bases not matched to a gene: 10. This CDR3 is built from 16 residues. CDR1 is LNHDA, CDR2 SQIVND, per germline (reference sequence). CDR3 sequence: CASSSRQGPITDTQYF. CDR3 sequence (DNA): TGTGCCAGTAGTTCCCGACAGGGCCCAATCACAGATACGCAGTATTTT. The variable domain in full, completed from reference TRBV19 and TRBJ2-3, reads DGGITQSPKYLFRKEGQNVTLSCEQNLNHDAMYWYRQDPGQGLRLIYYSQIVNDFQKGDIAEGYSVSREKKESFPLTVTSAQKNPTAFYLCASSSRQGPITDTQYFGPGTRLTVL.

Remarks on this clone: In the same sample, other DNA sequences code for this CDR3. This chain uses TRBV30 with TRBJ2-7; TRBD2 might be the D (5 bases). The germline CDR1 and CDR2 sequences are GTSNPN and SVGIG (reference sequence). Trimming shortened V by 0 bases and J by 5 bases, and 14 bases separated the two germline ends. This CDR3 region has 14 residues. CDR3 in DNA: TGTGCCTGGAGTGTGGGAGCCGGCTTCGACGAGCAGTACTTC. Residues: CAWSVGAGFDEQYF.

The chain employs TRBV9 and TRBJ2-2; 8 bases are a match to TRBD2. After removal of 4 bases from V and 6 bases from J, the junction contained 5 bases not matched to a gene. Germline V lookup: CDR1 SGDLS, CDR2 YYNGEE. CDR3 size: 14 residues. The CDR3 here is CASSLDGRAGELFF. The DNA for the CDR3 is TGTGCCAGCAGCCTCGACGGGAGGGCCGGGGAGCTGTTTTTT.

The chain recombines TRBV7-8 with TRBJ2-1; TRBD2 agrees at 7 bases. Per germline, CDR1 SGHVS and CDR2 FQNEAQ. The CDR3 sequence is 15 residues long. The trim removed 6 bases at V and 0 bases at J, leaving 5 bases unmatched. The CDR3 sequence: CASRPLASSYNEQFF. CDR3 coding DNA: TGTGCCAGCAGACCACTAGCGAGCTCCTACAATGAGCAGTTCTTC.

The V and J genes are TRBV9 and TRBJ1-4, with 8 positions matching TRBD1. This CDR3 is 19 amino acids long. The germline V gene encodes CDR1 SGDLS and CDR2 YYNGEE. V shed 3 bases, J shed 0 bases, and the junction held 13 bases outside the gene matches. For the CDR3, the DNA is TGTGCCAGCAGCGGGCCGACAGGGGAGGCCGCGACAACTAATGAAAAACTGTTTTTT. Translating gives CASSGPTGEAATTNEKLFF.

This clone was seen a single time. The sample holds other DNA sequences that translate to the same CDR3. The rearrangement links TRBV27 to TRBJ2-7, with 10 bases that match TRBD2. The CDR3 is made up of 15 amino acids. Germline V gives CDR1 MNHEY, CDR2 SMNVEV (reference sequence). V dropped 0 bases and J dropped 4; count of bases not matched to a gene: 3. The CDR3 loop reads CASSLSLAGAYEQYF. The CDR3 DNA reads as TGTGCCAGCAGTTTATCCCTAGCGGGAGCTTACGAGCAGTACTTC.

This rearrangement joins TRBV4-1 to TRBJ1-4; no clear D. The CDR3 loop spans 15 amino acids. Germline lookup yields CDR1 MGHRA and CDR2 YSYEKL. V lost 4 bases and J 3 bases, leaving 12 bases between the germline ends. CDR3 nucleotides: TGCGCCAGCAGCCTGTCGGAACGGGCTAATGAAAAACTGTTTTTT. Amino acids: CASSLSERANEKLFF.